This is a list of T cell receptor beta chains from one sample in a study of CD8+ T cells in alopecia areata. The table came from immunoSEQ multiplex PCR; TCRdb's copy has only in-frame clones and leaves some out. The sample records 200,000 to 250,000 clones, roughly 50% being singletons. What was sequenced was CD8+ T cells sorted from blood. The receptors derive from a human donor in good health. The CDR3 runs from the conserved cysteine through the conserved F or W. A D gene is named only where the DNA matches it firmly. Not all rows give a size; the values are once, few, many and, for expanded clones, a class.

clone size | D gene | J gene | V gene | CDR3 protein | CDR3 DNA
. | . | TRBJ2-2 | TRBV23-1 | CASSHPRGATQAGGELFF | TGCGCCAGCAGTCACCCGAGGGGGGCAACGCAGGCTGGCGGGGAGCTGTTTTTT
. | . | TRBJ1-2 | TRBV14 | CASSQVMGYGYTF | TGTGCCAGCAGCCAAGTAATGGGCTATGGCTACACCTTC
once | TRBD1 | TRBJ1-2 | TRBV29-1 | CSVEDSWTGPEGGYTF | TGCAGCGTTGAAGATTCGTGGACAGGGCCCGAGGGGGGCTACACCTTC
. | . | TRBJ1-1 | TRBV4-1 | CASSHKAGAGNTEAFF | TGCGCCAGCAGCCACAAAGCTGGGGCCGGGAACACTGAAGCTTTCTTT
. | . | TRBJ2-3 | TRBV7-8 | CASSLRPGATDTQYF | TGTGCCAGCAGCTTAAGGCCGGGGGCCACAGATACGCAGTATTTT
. | . | TRBJ1-2 | TRBV2 | CASSGRNF | TGTGCCAGCAGCGGCAGGAACTTC
few | . | TRBJ1-1 | TRBV5-4 | CASSAPGQNTEAFF | TGTGCCAGCAGCGCACCGGGACAGAACACTGAAGCTTTCTTT
. | . | TRBJ1-1 | TRBV9 | CASNNKGDSGFTEAFF | TGTGCCAGCAACAATAAGGGGGACTCCGGATTCACTGAAGCTTTCTTT
few | TRBD1 | TRBJ2-1 | TRBV2 | CASWDRGRPHEQFF | TGTGCCAGCTGGGACAGGGGGCGCCCCCATGAGCAGTTCTTC
. | . | TRBJ1-2 | TRBV7-9 | CASSLSGLSNYGYTF | TGTGCCAGCAGCTTAAGCGGCCTTAGTAACTATGGCTACACCTTC
. | . | TRBJ2-5 | TRBV15 | CATRDPPAETQYF | TGTGCCACCAGGGACCCGCCTGCAGAGACCCAGTACTTC
few | TRBD1 | TRBJ2-5 | TRBV14 | CASSQDWTGVQETQYF | TGTGCCAGCAGCCAAGATTGGACAGGGGTACAAGAGACCCAGTACTTC
. | TRBD1 | TRBJ2-7 | TRBV15 | CATSTRTGTLEQYF | TGTGCCACCAGCACGAGGACAGGGACCCTCGAGCAGTACTTC
. | TRBD1 | TRBJ2-7 | TRBV5-1 | CASSLTGAYEQYF | TGCGCCAGCAGCCTGACAGGGGCCTACGAGCAGTACTTC
. | TRBD1 | TRBJ1-4 | TRBV25-1 | CATRQGGAEKLFF | TGTGCCACCAGACAGGGAGGGGCTGAAAAACTGTTTTTT
. | TRBD2 | TRBJ2-1 | TRBV30 | CAWDRGGRSEQFF | TGTGCCTGGGACCGGGGGGGCCGCAGTGAGCAGTTCTTC
few | TRBD1 | TRBJ1-2 | TRBV29-1 | CSVEDPDRDYGYTF | TGCAGCGTTGAAGATCCGGACAGGGACTATGGCTACACCTTC
. | . | TRBJ1-2 | TRBV5-6 | CASSLGRLRDGYTF | TGTGCCAGCAGCTTAGGTCGGCTTCGTGATGGCTACACCTTC
. | . | TRBJ2-7 | TRBV13 | CASSLDNYEQYF | TGTGCCAGCAGCTTAGACAACTACGAGCAGTACTTC
. | . | TRBJ2-7 | TRBV5-1 | CASSLSGGAYEQYF | TGCGCCAGCAGCTTATCCGGGGGAGCCTACGAGCAGTACTTC
. | . | TRBJ1-1 | TRBV5-4 | CASNLRGSAEAFF | TGTGCCAGCAATCTAAGGGGGAGCGCTGAAGCTTTCTTT
. | TRBD1 | TRBJ1-6 | TRBV5-6 | CASSLGQTGSPLHF | TGTGCCAGCAGCTTGGGACAGACAGGGTCACCCCTCCACTTT
. | . | TRBJ1-2 | TRBV2 | CASRPGQFYGYTF | TGTGCCAGCAGGCCCGGACAGTTTTACGGCTACACCTTC
. | . | TRBJ1-2 | TRBV27 | CASSLSGDPGGYTF | TGTGCCAGCAGTTTATCAGGGGACCCTGGTGGCTACACCTTC
. | . | TRBJ1-4 | TRBV25-1 | CASSASLDRFDNEKLFF | TGTGCCAGCAGTGCCTCTCTCGACAGGTTCGATAATGAAAAACTGTTTTTT
once | TRBD2 | TRBJ2-1 | TRBV30 | CAWSAGAGGPNEQFF | TGTGCCTGGAGTGCCGGAGCGGGGGGGCCCAATGAGCAGTTCTTC
once | TRBD1 | TRBJ1-1 | TRBV5-6 | CASSLEGRGLNTEAFF | TGTGCCAGCAGCTTGGAGGGCAGGGGGCTCAACACTGAAGCTTTCTTT
. | . | TRBJ2-1 | TRBV7-2 | CASSLAALTSYNEQFF | TGTGCCAGCAGCTTAGCAGCCCTAACTTCCTACAATGAGCAGTTCTTC
few | TRBD1 | TRBJ1-6 | TRBV27 | CASSFGTGRWALHF | TGTGCCAGCAGTTTTGGGACAGGGAGATGGGCCCTCCACTTT
. | . | TRBJ2-2 | TRBV29-1 | CSVGGLVGELFF | TGCAGCGTTGGAGGGTTGGTCGGGGAGCTGTTTTTT
. | . | TRBJ1-1 | TRBV15 | CATSRLNTEAFF | TGTGCCACCAGCAGGTTGAACACTGAAGCTTTCTTT
once | . | TRBJ1-2 | TRBV7-9 | CASSLGQPPNYGYTF | TGTGCCAGCAGCTTGGGACAACCCCCAAACTATGGCTACACCTTC
. | . | TRBJ1-1 | TRBV5-6 | CASSLVGVNTEAFF | TGTGCCAGCAGCTTGGTAGGGGTCAACACTGAAGCTTTCTTT
. | . | TRBJ2-3 | TRBV30 | CAWSVARGGDTQYF | TGTGCCTGGAGTGTAGCCAGGGGAGGGGATACGCAGTATTTT
. | TRBD2 | TRBJ2-3 | TRBV5-1 | CASSLLRGEADTQYF | TGCGCCAGCAGCCTTTTGCGGGGGGAAGCAGATACGCAGTATTTT
few | . | TRBJ2-4 | TRBV5-5 | CASSGAAGLSSKNIQYF | TGTGCCAGCAGCGGGGCGGCAGGGCTTAGCTCCAAAAACATTCAGTACTTC
. | . | TRBJ1-2 | TRBV4-1 | CASSQEGANYGYTF | TGCGCCAGCAGCCAAGAAGGTGCTAACTATGGCTACACCTTC
few | . | TRBJ1-1 | TRBV6-1 | CASSERTEYKFLEAFF | TGTGCCAGCAGTGAAAGGACAGAATACAAGTTCTTGGAAGCTTTCTTT
. | . | TRBJ2-2 | TRBV27 | CASSLGTGELFF | TGTGCCAGCAGTTTGGGAACCGGGGAGCTGTTTTTT
once | . | TRBJ2-1 | TRBV12-5 | CASALTAYNEQFF | TGTGCTAGTGCCCTGACTGCCTACAATGAGCAGTTCTTC
. | . | TRBJ1-2 | TRBV25-1 | CASSASEAYGYTF | TGTGCCAGCAGTGCCTCAGAAGCCTATGGCTACACCTTC